One and the same sample provided the 28 T cell receptor beta chains below, sequenced in a study of shared clonotypes between healthy human individuals. The repertoire was sequenced with immunoSEQ multiplex PCR; TCRdb's copy has only in-frame clones and lacks some. This table has roughly 2,300,000 clones, 85% to 95% appearing once. Input material: naive CD4+ T cells from PBMCs. Stated subset: CD45RA+ positively selected. These receptors all come from a man aged 18 to 30 in good health. Some clones in this sample may be carry-over from other donors' samples.

This clone has only one observation. The rearrangement uses TRBV7-2 and TRBJ1-5, with unresolved D. This CDR3 spans 17 amino acids. Deletions cut 1 base from V and 3 bases from J, with 16 bases between. Germline assignment: CDR1 SGHTA and CDR2 FQGNSA. CDR3 DNA: TGTGCCAGCAGCTTAGGGGGTTCGAGCCGGACCAATCAGCCCCAGCATTTT. Translation: CASSLGGSSRTNQPQHF.

V gene TRBV5-4 combines with J gene TRBJ2-7, with D unclear. Per the germline V gene, CDR1 is SGHNT and CDR2 is YYREEE (reference sequence). V was trimmed by 0 bases and J by 3 bases, leaving 10 bases between them. CDR3 length equals 14 residues. The CDR3 coding sequence is TGTGCCAGCAGCTTGGGTCCATTAGACTACGAGCAGTACTTC. This sequence encodes CASSLGPLDYEQYF.

The chain combines TRBV19 with TRBJ2-3, with D unresolved. V was trimmed by 5 bases and J by 6 bases, leaving 9 bases between them. This CDR3 has 12 residues. CDR1 is LNHDA and CDR2 is SQIVND in the germline V gene (reference sequence). The CDR3 region has the DNA TGTGCCAGTAGTCCAGATTGGGATACGCAGTATTTT. Translating it yields CASSPDWDTQYF.

The V call is TRBV19, the J call TRBJ1-5, with a weak D call TRBD1 (5 bases). The length of the CDR3 is 16 residues. Germline V CDR1 and CDR2: LNHDA, SQIVND (reference sequence). The V end lost 6 bases, the J end lost 7 bases, and 22 bases lay between the germline ends. CDR3 bases: TGTGCCAGTAGCATGTGGGATAGGGGAGCCGGGCAGCCCCAGCATTTT. It is translated as CASSMWDRGAGQPQHF.

The gene calls are TRBV18 and TRBJ1-1; 8 bases line up with TRBD1. Germline assignment: CDR1 KGHSH and CDR2 LQKENI. CDR3 size: 14 residues. V shed 2 bases and J 7 bases; nucleotides not matched to a gene: 6. CDR3 amino acids: CASSPNRGNLEAFF. The CDR3, as DNA: TGTGCCAGCTCACCAAACAGGGGGAACCTTGAAGCTTTCTTT.

This clone was seen once. CDR3 nucleotides: TGTGCCAGCAGTCGAGCCGGACAGTCCTACGAGCAGTACTTC. It codes for CASSRAGQSYEQYF. The chain has TRBV25-1 and TRBJ2-7; D is perhaps TRBD1 (6 bases). The CDR3 is made up of 14 amino acids. From germline, CDR1 is MGHDK and CDR2 SYGVNS. V lost 5 bases and J lost 1, with 12 bases in between.

This clone was seen only once. The CDR3 sequence is CASSEGLAGGARQYF. The CDR3 nucleotides are TGTGCCAGCAGTGAAGGGCTAGCGGGAGGCGCACGGCAGTACTTC. The gene calls are TRBV6-1 and TRBJ2-7, with 11 bases that match TRBD2. The CDR3 contains 15 residues. Germline CDR1 reads MNHNS; CDR2 reads SASEGT. The junction had 8 bases not matched to a gene; V was cut back by 1 base and J by 9 bases.

This chain joins TRBV28 and TRBJ2-3; 9 bases line up with TRBD2. From germline, CDR1 is MDHEN and CDR2 SYDVKM. Losses at the gene ends were 3 bases for V and 2 bases for J; bases not matched to a gene: 12. The CDR3 loop spans 18 amino acids. DNA of the CDR3: TGTGCCAGCAGTTTCCCGCTTGGTAGCGGGAGTTCCACAGATACGCAGTATTTT. Translation: CASSFPLGSGSSTDTQYF.

The CDR3 here is CASSVARQTQYF. The CDR3, as DNA: TGTGCCAGCAGTGTTGCCCGGCAGACCCAGTACTTC. The chain has TRBV2 and TRBJ2-5; no clear D gene. CDR1 is SNHLY, CDR2 FYNNEI, per germline. V was trimmed by 4 bases and J by 6 bases, leaving 9 bases between them. The CDR3 covers 12 residues.

The rearrangement uses TRBV5-4 and TRBJ2-7; 9 bases are a match to TRBD1. V lost 3 bases, J lost 4 bases, and 8 bases stayed unmatched. CDR1 is SGHNT, CDR2 YYREEE, per germline (reference sequence). The CDR3 runs to 15 residues. CDR3 nucleotide sequence: TGTGCCAGCAGCTCTCTCCGGGACAGGGCGTACGAGCAGTACTTC. Translation gives CASSSLRDRAYEQYF.

The chain employs TRBV11-3 and TRBJ2-2; TRBD1 aligns across 8 bases. Germline V gene sequence: CDR1 SGHNT, CDR2 YENEEA. The CDR3 consists of 15 residues. J was trimmed by 0 bases and V by 5 bases; bases with no gene match: 2. The CDR3 is CASSKDRANTGELFF. CDR3 nucleotides: TGTGCCAGCAGCAAGGACAGGGCGAACACCGGGGAGCTGTTTTTT.

As for this clone: Other DNA sequences in this specimen translate into the identical CDR3. This chain uses TRBV2 with TRBJ2-1; 10 bases agree with TRBD2. Germline V lookup: CDR1 SNHLY, CDR2 FYNNEI. Trimming cost V 1 base and J 8 bases; bases outside gene matches: 5. The length of the CDR3 is 15 residues. This CDR3 is CASSEGLAGVDEQFF. The CDR3 coding sequence is TGTGCCAGCAGTGAAGGGCTAGCGGGAGTGGATGAGCAGTTCTTC. Using reference TRBV2 and TRBJ2-1 for the parts outside the CDR3, the full variable domain is EPEVTQTPSHQVTQMGQEVILRCVPISNHLYFYWYRQILGQKVEFLVSFYNNEISEKSEIFDDQFSVERPDGSNFTLKIRSTKLEDSAMYFCASSEGLAGVDEQFFGPGTRLTVL.

This clone was observed a handful of times. The gene calls are TRBV30 and TRBJ1-5; perhaps TRBD1 as D (5 bases). Trimming removed 0 bases at V and 4 bases at J, with 10 bases between. This CDR3 is built from 14 residues. Germline CDR1 GTSNPN, CDR2 SVGIG (reference sequence). The CDR3 region is CAWSVRSGNQPQHF. In DNA form, the CDR3 reads TGTGCCTGGAGTGTACGGTCAGGGAATCAGCCCCAGCATTTT.

The chain is built from TRBV5-1 and TRBJ1-3; no definite D call. The CDR3 consists of 17 residues. Germline V lookup: CDR1 SGHRS, CDR2 YFSETQ. Trimming took 4 bases from V and 0 from J, leaving 17 bases between them. The CDR3 DNA follows: TGCGCCAGCAGCCCGGCTGTAAGGACTAGCTCTGGAAACACCATATATTTT. This gives the protein CASSPAVRTSSGNTIYF.

The chain joins TRBV15 to TRBJ2-7; possibly TRBD1 for D (5 bases). Germline-derived CDR1 and CDR2 are LNHNV and YYDKDF (reference sequence). Between the trimmed V and J ends, which lost 0 bases and 2 bases, there was a span of 11 bases. CDR3 length equals 15 residues. This CDR3 reads CATSREYDSTYEQYF. In nucleotides, the CDR3 is TGTGCCACCAGCAGAGAGTACGACAGCACCTACGAGCAGTACTTC.

This rearrangement joins TRBV29-1 to TRBJ2-5; D is perhaps TRBD1 or TRBD2 (7 bases each). This CDR3 comprises 13 residues. The V and J ends lost 8 bases and 5 bases respectively, with 18 bases between them. CDR1 and CDR2 from the germline V gene are SQVTM and ANQGSEA. DNA for the CDR3: TGCAGCCTCTGGGAGGGGGCGGACGAGACCCAGTACTTC. It specifies CSLWEGADETQYF.

In nucleotides, the CDR3 is TGTGCCAGCAGCTTCATCCAGGGACAGGGCCCTGCAACCTACGAGCAGTACTTC. As protein: CASSFIQGQGPATYEQYF. The chain combines TRBV7-9 with TRBJ2-7; 9 bases are shared with TRBD1. J was trimmed by 2 bases and V by 3 bases; bases with no gene match: 14. This CDR3 comprises 18 residues. Germline CDR1 and CDR2: SEHNR and FQNEAQ (reference sequence).

The V and J genes are TRBV18 and TRBJ2-7, with D possibly being TRBD1 (5 bases). Germline CDR1 is KGHSH and CDR2 is LQKENI. This CDR3 region has 15 residues. V gave up 4 bases and J gave up 0 bases, with 13 bases separating them. In nucleotides, the CDR3 is TGTGCCAGCTCACAACAGGCCCTACTCTCCTACGAGCAGTACTTC. Encoded protein: CASSQQALLSYEQYF.

The chain has TRBV5-1 and TRBJ2-5; D is perhaps TRBD2 (7 bases). The V end was cut by 0 bases, the J end by 2 bases, with 14 bases between. CDR1 is SGHRS, CDR2 YFSETQ, per germline. The CDR3 runs to 16 residues. CDR3 DNA sequence: TGCGCCAGCAGCTTGGGTCGCGGGGGCTTACAAGAGACCCAGTACTTC. Amino acids: CASSLGRGGLQETQYF.

The genes are TRBV7-8 and TRBJ2-5; no definite D call. The V gene lost 4 bases and the J gene lost 3 bases, with 18 bases spanning the gap. Germline V gives CDR1 SGHVS, CDR2 FQNEAQ. This CDR3 comprises 16 residues. The CDR3 bases are TGTGCCAGCAGCTCCTCCTTAGGCACAGTAAAAGAGACCCAGTACTTC. It specifies CASSSSLGTVKETQYF.

V gene TRBV29-1 combines with J gene TRBJ1-1, with a weak D call TRBD1 (5 bases). The V and J ends lost 3 bases and 4 bases respectively, with 12 bases between them. Germline assignment: CDR1 SQVTM and CDR2 ANQGSEA. The CDR3 extends over 13 amino acids. CDR3 in amino acids: CSVDLGVGTEAFF. The CDR3 DNA reads TGCAGCGTTGACCTGGGGGTGGGCACTGAAGCTTTCTTT.

The genes are TRBV29-1 and TRBJ2-1, with a tentative D call TRBD2 (5 bases). Germline values: CDR1 SQVTM, CDR2 ANQGSEA. The CDR3 runs 14 residues. The ends were cut back, 2 bases at V and 6 bases at J, with 14 bases in the middle. CDR3 protein: CSVESPGNPNEQFF. DNA of the CDR3: TGCAGCGTTGAATCCCCCGGGAATCCCAATGAGCAGTTCTTC.

In the case of this clone: This same CDR3 is encoded by further DNA sequences in the sample. The chain employs TRBV5-4 and TRBJ2-5; D gene unclear. The CDR3 length is 11 residues. In germline, CDR1 is SGHNT, CDR2 YYREEE (reference sequence). V lost 2 bases and J 5 bases, leaving 4 bases between the germline ends. CDR3 nucleotide sequence: TGTGCCAGCAGCTTCGAGGAGACCCAGTACTTC. Its translation is CASSFEETQYF.

CDR3 in amino acids: CASSLNLAGGGEQYF. CDR3 DNA sequence: TGTGCCAGCAGCCTCAACCTAGCGGGAGGGGGGGAGCAGTACTTC. The rearrangement links TRBV7-2 to TRBJ2-7; 12 bases are shared with TRBD2. The CDR3 has 15 amino acids. Germline V gene lookup returns CDR1 SGHTA and CDR2 FQGNSA. Trimming removed 5 bases from V and 7 bases from J; junction bases left unmatched: 9. Full variable domain (rest looked up from reference TRBV7-2 and TRBJ2-7): GAGVSQSPSNKVTEKGKDVELRCDPISGHTALYWYRQSLGQGLEFLIYFQGNSAPDKSGLPSDRFSAERTGGSVSTLTIQRTQQEDSAVYLCASSLNLAGGGEQYFGPGTRLTVT.

The chain has TRBV12-2 and TRBJ2-7; the table's TRBD1 call for D was not verified on the DNA. TRBV12-2 is labeled a pseudogene. The CDR3 runs to 15 residues. CDR3 protein: CASRLGQGGSYEQYF. The CDR3 DNA sequence: TGTGCAAGTCGCCTGGGACAGGGAGGCTCCTACGAGCAGTACTTC.

The rearrangement uses TRBV28 and TRBJ1-2; a possible D gene is TRBD1 (5 bases). V was cut by 5 bases and J by 3 bases, with 16 bases left in between. CDR3 length equals 15 residues. Germline CDR1 and CDR2: MDHEN and SYDVKM. Here the CDR3 reads CASSPSRGRDYGYTF. Written as DNA, the CDR3 is TGTGCCAGCAGTCCCTCTCGGGGCAGGGACTATGGCTACACCTTC.

The V and J genes are TRBV25-1 and TRBJ1-2; TRBD1 matches 7 bases. Germline CDR1 and CDR2: MGHDK and SYGVNS. The CDR3 runs to 18 residues. Unmatched junction bases numbered 14, after V lost 4 bases and J lost 0 bases. CDR3 residues: CASSAPTPGTDSNYGYTF. The CDR3 coding sequence is TGTGCCAGCAGTGCGCCTACCCCCGGGACAGACTCTAACTATGGCTACACCTTC.

The rearrangement uses TRBV27 and TRBJ2-1; 14 bases align to TRBD2. J gave up 6 bases and V 5 bases, and 6 bases lay outside the gene matches. Germline V gives CDR1 MNHEY, CDR2 SMNVEV (reference sequence). CDR3 length: 16 amino acids. The CDR3 is CASSGRLAGGPNEQFF. The CDR3 DNA follows: TGTGCCAGCAGTGGAAGACTAGCGGGAGGGCCCAATGAGCAGTTCTTC.